These 23 T cell receptor beta chains originate from one sample sequenced in a study of cytomegalovirus exposure and HLA in healthy donors. This PCR relied on a set of 60 Vbeta primers and 13 Jbeta primers. Generated by immunoSEQ multiplex PCR, the TCRdb table keeps only in-frame clones and is missing some. Here the sample spans 80,000 to 95,000 clones, over 60% being singletons. Input material: PBMCs. All receptors come from a female donor in good health and CMV-seronegative.

This clone was observed a few times. V and J are TRBV6-5 and TRBJ1-4, with D uncertain. CDR1 and CDR2 from the germline V gene are MNHEY and SVGAGI. Trimming pared 0 bases from V and 7 bases from J, leaving 12 bases between. The CDR3 totals 15 residues. This CDR3 reads CASSYSRVLGEKLFF. CDR3 nucleotides: TGTGCCAGCAGTTACTCGAGGGTCCTGGGTGAAAAACTGTTTTTT.

CDR3 sequence reads: CASRLGQNYEQYF. CDR3 DNA sequence: TGTGCCAGCAGGCTGGGACAAAACTACGAGCAGTACTTC. The chain has TRBV4-2 and TRBJ2-7; D is possibly TRBD1 (6 bases). The length of the CDR3 is 13 residues. Germline values: CDR1 LGHNA, CDR2 YNFKEQ. With 6 bases removed from V and 3 bases from J, the gap between germline ends came to 12 bases.

The chain couples TRBV6-1 to TRBJ2-7; perhaps TRBD2 as D (6 bases). Germline-derived CDR1 and CDR2 are MNHNS and SASEGT. This CDR3 spans 15 amino acids. Trimming stripped 0 bases from V and 0 bases from J, with 9 bases between. CDR3 region: CASSEAAGSSYEQYF. The CDR3 nucleotides are TGTGCCAGCAGTGAAGCGGCCGGGAGCTCCTACGAGCAGTACTTC.

The chain recombines TRBV28 with TRBJ2-2; 7 bases line up with TRBD1. Germline CDR1 MDHEN, CDR2 SYDVKM. Trimming at V came to 6 bases and at J to 5 bases, leaving 6 bases not matched to a gene. The CDR3 spans 14 residues. The CDR3 loop reads CASRSGQLTGELFF. CDR3 nucleotides: TGTGCCAGCAGGTCGGGACAGCTTACCGGGGAGCTGTTTTTT.

The chain recombines TRBV4-3 with TRBJ2-7; TRBD2 might be the D (6 bases). Deletions cut 0 bases from V and 2 bases from J, with 17 bases between. The CDR3 sequence is 17 residues long. Germline V gene lookup returns CDR1 LGHNA and CDR2 YSLEER. DNA of the CDR3: TGCGCCAGCAGCCAAGAATCCCGAGGGGCGGGAACCTACGAGCAGTACTTC. The encoded protein is CASSQESRGAGTYEQYF.

About this clone itself: At one end the junction does not follow the germline gene, possibly because of a read error. This chain's CDR3 is CASSEGTDLRAQHF. CDR3 in DNA: TGTGCCAGCAGTGAGGGGACAGACTTACGGGCGCAGCACTTC. This chain uses TRBV6-1 with TRBJ2-7; 7 nucleotides line up with TRBD1. The germline V gene encodes CDR1 MNHNS and CDR2 SASEGT. The CDR3 is 14 amino acids.

This chain links TRBV7-2 with TRBJ1-3, with D perhaps matching TRBD1 (6 bases). The germline V and J ends were trimmed by 5 bases and 0 bases, with 17 bases remaining between them. There are 17 residues in the CDR3. CDR1 is SGHTA, CDR2 FQGNSA, per germline. CDR3 nucleotides: TGTGCCAGCAGCCAATGGGACACCCGCTACTCTGGAAACACCATATATTTT. It codes for CASSQWDTRYSGNTIYF.

This chain connects TRBV20-1 to TRBJ1-2; D is unresolved. CDR3 length equals 11 residues. Germline V gene sequence: CDR1 DFQATT, CDR2 SNEGSKA (reference sequence). CDR3 coding DNA: TGCAGCCCCTCCGGGTCCTATGGCTACACCTTC. Translation: CSPSGSYGYTF.

The V and J genes are TRBV4-1 and TRBJ2-3; 9 bases align to TRBD2. Per the germline V gene, CDR1 is MGHRA and CDR2 is YSYEKL. The CDR3 has 20 residues. V lost 0 bases and J lost 0; bases outside the gene matches: 13. CDR3 sequence (DNA): TGCGCCAGCAGCCAAGATTGGGCTAGCGGGATGAGCTCTAGCACAGATACGCAGTATTTT. Translated, it gives CASSQDWASGMSSSTDTQYF.

This clone was observed once. The genes are TRBV4-3 and TRBJ2-1; TRBD1 is a possible D gene (5 bases). Trimming cost V 0 bases and J 2 bases, with 8 bases left between them. In germline, CDR1 is LGHNA, CDR2 YSLEER. The CDR3 consists of 15 residues. The CDR3: CASSQERQTYNEQFF. The CDR3 DNA reads as TGCGCCAGCAGCCAAGAGAGACAGACCTACAATGAGCAGTTCTTC.

Ten or more counts support this clone. The V gene is TRBV6-5, the J gene TRBJ2-7; tentative D call: TRBD2 (6 bases). There are 15 residues in the CDR3. CDR1 is MNHEY, CDR2 SVGAGI, per germline. Trimming took 2 bases from V and 0 from J, leaving 11 bases between them. In DNA, the CDR3 is TGTGCCAGCAGTTACGGGGACGGGAGCTCCTACGAGCAGTACTTC. Protein product: CASSYGDGSSYEQYF.

The chain links TRBV5-1 to TRBJ2-7, with a possible D match to TRBD1 (6 bases). Trimming removed 4 bases at V and 4 bases at J, with 12 bases between. Germline CDR1 and CDR2: SGHRS and YFSETQ. This CDR3 spans 13 amino acids. This CDR3 is CASSGRQGYEQYF. CDR3 sequence (DNA): TGCGCCAGCAGCGGACGCCAGGGGTACGAGCAGTACTTC.

The CDR3 DNA follows: TGTGCCAGCAGGGCCCGACAGGGCGAGCAGTACTTC. Protein sequence: CASRARQGEQYF. The rearrangement uses TRBV6-5 and TRBJ2-7; TRBD1 agrees at 7 bases. V was pared by 6 bases and J by 6 bases, with 5 bases of the junction left unmatched. The CDR3 has 12 residues. The germline gives CDR1 MNHEY, CDR2 SVGAGI.

CDR3: CASSSRDRGTYF. The CDR3 region has the DNA TGTGCCAGCAGTTCCCGGGACAGGGGGACGTACTTC. The chain joins TRBV28 to TRBJ2-7; 11 nucleotides match TRBD1. This CDR3 region has 12 residues. The germline gives CDR1 MDHEN, CDR2 SYDVKM. Trimming removed 4 bases from V and 12 bases from J; junction bases left unmatched: 5.

V gene TRBV18 combines with J gene TRBJ2-7, with a weak D call TRBD2 (6 bases). V lost 2 bases and J lost 7, with 21 bases in between. The CDR3 runs 16 residues. Germline V gene data show CDR1 as KGHSH and CDR2 as LQKENI. The CDR3 is CASSPSEGGGVREQYF. CDR3 bases: TGTGCCAGCTCACCATCCGAGGGAGGAGGGGTTCGTGAGCAGTACTTC.

The genes are TRBV6-5 and TRBJ2-3; 8 bases fit TRBD1. V shed 0 bases and J 5 bases; nucleotides not matched to a gene: 1. The CDR3 has 14 amino acids. Germline loops: CDR1 MNHEY, CDR2 SVGAGI. This chain's CDR3 is CASSYSGQVDTQYF. CDR3 DNA: TGTGCCAGCAGTTACTCGGGACAGGTAGATACGCAGTATTTT.

V is TRBV2 and J is TRBJ2-1; 14 bases align to TRBD2. The V segment lost 7 bases and the J segment 7 bases; nucleotides outside the gene matches: 3. CDR1 and CDR2 (germline): SNHLY, FYNNEI. The CDR3 is 14 residues long. CDR3 protein: CASTGTSGRNEQFF. DNA for the CDR3: TGTGCCAGCACCGGGACTAGCGGGAGAAATGAGCAGTTCTTC.

The chain combines TRBV19 with TRBJ1-5, with 12 nucleotides matching TRBD1. CDR1 LNHDA and CDR2 SQIVND come from the germline V gene (reference sequence). The CDR3 loop spans 14 amino acids. V shed 10 bases and J 6 bases; nucleotides not matched to a gene: 7. The CDR3 loop is CATRGQGAPQPQHF. The CDR3 DNA sequence: TGTGCCACCCGGGGACAGGGGGCCCCTCAGCCCCAGCATTTT.

The chain recombines TRBV30 with TRBJ1-2; 8 bases match TRBD1. The CDR3 totals 17 residues. Germline CDR1 and CDR2: GTSNPN and SVGIG (reference sequence). After removal of 0 bases from V and 2 bases from J, the junction contained 11 bases not matched to a gene. CDR3 sequence: CAWSVLTRTGYNYGYTF. CDR3 nucleotide sequence: TGTGCCTGGAGTGTGCTTACTCGGACAGGGTACAACTATGGCTACACCTTC.

The chain couples TRBV5-1 to TRBJ2-5; perhaps TRBD2 as D (6 bases). This CDR3 comprises 11 residues. V was pared by 5 bases and J by 5 bases, with 7 bases between. Germline V gene sequence: CDR1 SGHRS, CDR2 YFSETQ. CDR3 coding DNA: TGCGCCAGCAGGGGGAGGGAGACCCAGTACTTC. Translating it yields CASRGRETQYF.

The CDR3 nucleotides are TGTGCCAGCAGCCTAACCGGACAGGGTTACGGGGAGCTGTTTTTT. This gives the protein CASSLTGQGYGELFF. The chain employs TRBV5-5 and TRBJ2-2, with 8 positions matching TRBD1. This CDR3 spans 15 amino acids. V lost 4 bases to trimming and J lost 7 bases; unmatched junction nucleotides: 9. Germline CDR1 SGHKS, CDR2 YYEKEE (reference sequence).

This chain uses TRBV7-8 with TRBJ1-3, with a tentative D call TRBD1 (6 bases). Trimming took 5 bases from V and 3 from J, leaving 17 bases between them. The CDR3 is 16 residues long. The V gene's germline CDR1 is SGHVS and CDR2 FQNEAQ. The CDR3 bases are TGTGCCAGCAGCGCTTACAGGGTAGTAGGTGGAAACACCATATATTTT. Protein: CASSAYRVVGGNTIYF.

This chain connects TRBV6-4 to TRBJ2-3; 9 bases fit TRBD2. This CDR3 has 15 residues. Germline CDR1 is MRHNA and CDR2 is SNTAGT. V shed 6 bases, J shed 2 bases, and the junction held 6 bases outside the gene matches. The DNA of the CDR3 is TGTGCCAGCAGCAAATCTAGCGGGGCCACAGATACGCAGTATTTT. Translating it yields CASSKSSGATDTQYF.